This T cell receptor beta chain was sequenced during a study of Ad26.COV2.S vaccination and SARS-CoV-2 variants. Profiling relied on immunoSEQ multiplex PCR, and the TCRdb table lists in-frame clones only, not all of them. The sample shows 400,000 to 450,000 clones, 92% of them seen only once. V was cut by 2 bases and J by 2 bases, with 11 bases left in between. CDR1 is SGHDT, CDR2 YYEEEE, per germline. The CDR3 covers 15 residues. Stated treatment: roughly 19 received Ad26.COV2.S at low or high dose, single or two shots; about 5 received placebo; per-sample allocation not given. Sample collection was performed on day 63 after the first vaccine or placebo injection.

This receptor was identified in a person between 18 and 59 years old who received the Ad26.COV2.S COVID-19 vaccine or a placebo. V gene TRBV5-6 combines with J gene TRBJ1-5; D is perhaps TRBD1 (5 bases). Material: peripheral blood, obtained in a trial of Ad26.COV2.S vaccine versus placebo. This CDR3 is CASSFGGGGNQPQHF. Here the CDR3 DNA reads TGTGCCAGCAGCTTCGGGGGTGGGGGCAATCAGCCCCAGCATTTT.